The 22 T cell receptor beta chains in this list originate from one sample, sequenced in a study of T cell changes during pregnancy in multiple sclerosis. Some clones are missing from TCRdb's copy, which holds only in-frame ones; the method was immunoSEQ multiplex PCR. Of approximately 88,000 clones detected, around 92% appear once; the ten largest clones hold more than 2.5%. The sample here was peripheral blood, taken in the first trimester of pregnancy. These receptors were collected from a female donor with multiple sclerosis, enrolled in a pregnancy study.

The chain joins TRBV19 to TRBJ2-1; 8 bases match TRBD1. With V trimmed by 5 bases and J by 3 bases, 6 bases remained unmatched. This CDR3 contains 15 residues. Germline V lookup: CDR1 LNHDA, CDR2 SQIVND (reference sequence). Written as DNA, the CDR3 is TGTGCCAGTAGTGAGAGGACAGGGTTCTACAATGAGCAGTTCTTC. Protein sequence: CASSERTGFYNEQFF.

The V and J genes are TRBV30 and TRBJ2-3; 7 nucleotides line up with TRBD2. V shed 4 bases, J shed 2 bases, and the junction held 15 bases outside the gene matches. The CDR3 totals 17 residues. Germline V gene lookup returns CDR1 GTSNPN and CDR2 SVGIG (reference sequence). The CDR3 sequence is CAWMGGRAFLSTDTQYF. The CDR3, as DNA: TGTGCCTGGATGGGGGGGAGGGCCTTCCTATCCACAGATACGCAGTATTTT.

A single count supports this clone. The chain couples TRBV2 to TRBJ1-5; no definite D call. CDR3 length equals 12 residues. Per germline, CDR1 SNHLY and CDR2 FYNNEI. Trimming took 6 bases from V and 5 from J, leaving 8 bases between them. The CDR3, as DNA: TGTGCCAGCAGGGGAGAAGATCAGCCCCAGCATTTT. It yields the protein CASRGEDQPQHF.

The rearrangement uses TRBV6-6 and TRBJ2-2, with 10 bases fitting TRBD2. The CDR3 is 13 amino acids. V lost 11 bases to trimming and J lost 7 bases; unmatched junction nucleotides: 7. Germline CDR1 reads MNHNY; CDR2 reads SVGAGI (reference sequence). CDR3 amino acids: CAGAGGLHGELFF. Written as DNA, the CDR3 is TGTGCCGGAGCGGGAGGGCTTCACGGGGAGCTGTTTTTT.

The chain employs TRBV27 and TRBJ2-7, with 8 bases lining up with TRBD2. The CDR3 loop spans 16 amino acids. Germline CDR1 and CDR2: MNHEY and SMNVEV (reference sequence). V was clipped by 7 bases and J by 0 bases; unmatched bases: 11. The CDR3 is CASMFLTGTSSYEQYF. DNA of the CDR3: TGTGCCAGCATGTTTCTAACGGGGACTAGCTCCTACGAGCAGTACTTC.

The CDR3 spells CASSRGGSVAEAFF. CDR3 nucleotide sequence: TGTGCCAGCAGTCGAGGGGGTAGTGTTGCTGAAGCTTTCTTT. This chain joins TRBV28 and TRBJ1-1; weak D call: TRBD1 (6 bases). V shed 5 bases and J shed 6 bases, with 16 bases lying between them. Germline-derived CDR1 and CDR2 are MDHEN and SYDVKM. The CDR3 has 14 residues.

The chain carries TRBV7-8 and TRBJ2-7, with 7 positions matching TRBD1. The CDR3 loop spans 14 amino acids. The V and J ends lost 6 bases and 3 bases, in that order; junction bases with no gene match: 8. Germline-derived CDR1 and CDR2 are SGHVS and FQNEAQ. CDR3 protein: CASRPSRGNYEQYF. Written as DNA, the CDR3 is TGTGCCAGCAGGCCGTCCAGGGGGAACTACGAGCAGTACTTC.

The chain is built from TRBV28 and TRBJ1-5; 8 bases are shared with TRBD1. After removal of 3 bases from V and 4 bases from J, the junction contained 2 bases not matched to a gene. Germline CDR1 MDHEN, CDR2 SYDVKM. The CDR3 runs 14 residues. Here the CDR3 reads CASSFGTGNQPQHF. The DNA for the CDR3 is TGTGCCAGCAGTTTCGGGACAGGAAATCAGCCCCAGCATTTT.

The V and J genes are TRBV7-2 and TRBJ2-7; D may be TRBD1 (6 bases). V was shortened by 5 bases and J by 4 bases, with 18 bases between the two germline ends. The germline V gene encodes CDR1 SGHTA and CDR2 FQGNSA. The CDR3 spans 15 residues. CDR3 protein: CASSLTGTSIYEQYF. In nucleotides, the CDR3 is TGTGCCAGCAGCCTTACCGGGACATCCATTTACGAGCAGTACTTC.

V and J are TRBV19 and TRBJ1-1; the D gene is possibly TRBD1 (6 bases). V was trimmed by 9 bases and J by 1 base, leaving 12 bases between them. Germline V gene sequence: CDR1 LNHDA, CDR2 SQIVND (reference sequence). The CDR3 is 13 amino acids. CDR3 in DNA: TGTGCCAGACGGGACACGCAGAACACTGAAGCTTTCTTT. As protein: CARRDTQNTEAFF.

The CDR3 nucleotides are TGTGCCAGCAGCCTCGGGTTCGGGGGTGGCGGAGAAGAGACCCAGTACTTC. It translates to CASSLGFGGGGEETQYF. The chain joins TRBV28 to TRBJ2-5; D is perhaps TRBD2 (6 bases). CDR1 MDHEN and CDR2 SYDVKM come from the germline V gene. CDR3 length equals 17 residues. The V and J ends lost 6 bases and 3 bases respectively, with 23 bases between them.

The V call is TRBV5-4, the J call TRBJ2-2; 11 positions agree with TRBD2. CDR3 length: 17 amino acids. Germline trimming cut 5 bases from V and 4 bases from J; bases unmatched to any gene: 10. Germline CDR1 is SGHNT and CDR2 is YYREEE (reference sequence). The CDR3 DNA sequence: TGTGCCAGCAGTAAGGCAGCCGGGACTAGCGGCACCGGGGAGCTGTTTTTT. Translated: CASSKAAGTSGTGELFF.

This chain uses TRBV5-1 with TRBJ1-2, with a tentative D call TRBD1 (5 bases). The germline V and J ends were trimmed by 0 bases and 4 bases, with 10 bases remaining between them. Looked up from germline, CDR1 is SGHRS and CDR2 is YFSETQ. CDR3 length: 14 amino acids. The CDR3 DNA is TGCGCCAGCAGCTTGGTTCAGGGCTCCTATGGCTACACCTTC. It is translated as CASSLVQGSYGYTF.

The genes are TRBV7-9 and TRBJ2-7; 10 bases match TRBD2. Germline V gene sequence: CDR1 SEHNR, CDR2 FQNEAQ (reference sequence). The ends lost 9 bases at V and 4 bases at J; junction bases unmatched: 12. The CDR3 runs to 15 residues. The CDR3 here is CASSTPGLASYEQYF. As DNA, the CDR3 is TGTGCCAGTTCTACGCCGGGACTAGCGAGTTACGAGCAGTACTTC.

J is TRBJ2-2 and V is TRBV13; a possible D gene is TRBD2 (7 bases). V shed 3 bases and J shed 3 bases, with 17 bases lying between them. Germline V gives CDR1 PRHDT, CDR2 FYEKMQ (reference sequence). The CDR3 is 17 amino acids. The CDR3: CASSFIFGGRDTGELFF. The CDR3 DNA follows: TGTGCCAGCAGCTTCATTTTCGGGGGGCGCGACACCGGGGAGCTGTTTTTT.

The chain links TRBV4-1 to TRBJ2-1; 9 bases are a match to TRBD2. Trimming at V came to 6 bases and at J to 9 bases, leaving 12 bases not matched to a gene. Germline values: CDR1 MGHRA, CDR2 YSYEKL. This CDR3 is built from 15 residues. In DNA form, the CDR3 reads TGCGCCAGCAGTTCTTTTCTAGCGGGAACGGTTGAGCAGTTCTTC. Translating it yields CASSSFLAGTVEQFF.

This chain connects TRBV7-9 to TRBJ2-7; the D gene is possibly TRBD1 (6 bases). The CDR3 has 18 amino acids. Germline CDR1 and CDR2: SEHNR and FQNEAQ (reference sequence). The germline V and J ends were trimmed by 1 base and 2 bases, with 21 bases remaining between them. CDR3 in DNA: TGTGCCAGCAGCTTAGGGTGGTCAGGGGTTCCACTTCCCTACGAGCAGTACTTC. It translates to CASSLGWSGVPLPYEQYF.

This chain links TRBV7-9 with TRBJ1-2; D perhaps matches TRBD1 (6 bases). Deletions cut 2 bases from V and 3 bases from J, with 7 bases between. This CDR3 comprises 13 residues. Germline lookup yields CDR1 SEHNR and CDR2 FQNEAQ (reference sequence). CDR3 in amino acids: CASSLSGDYGYTF. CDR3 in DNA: TGTGCCAGCAGCTTATCAGGGGACTATGGCTACACCTTC.

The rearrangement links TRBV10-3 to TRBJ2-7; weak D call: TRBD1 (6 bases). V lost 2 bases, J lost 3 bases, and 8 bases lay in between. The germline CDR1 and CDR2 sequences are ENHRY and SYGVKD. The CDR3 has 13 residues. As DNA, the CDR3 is TGTGCCATCAGTGAGGACAGGAGCTACGAGCAGTACTTC. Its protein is CAISEDRSYEQYF.

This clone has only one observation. DNA of the CDR3: TGCGCCAGCAAGAGTCAGACTAGCGGAAACACCGGGGAGCTGTTTTTT. Its translation: CASKSQTSGNTGELFF. The chain combines TRBV5-1 with TRBJ2-2; 9 bases match TRBD2. The length of the CDR3 is 16 residues. CDR1 and CDR2 (germline): SGHRS, YFSETQ. J was trimmed by 2 bases and V by 6 bases; bases with no gene match: 8.

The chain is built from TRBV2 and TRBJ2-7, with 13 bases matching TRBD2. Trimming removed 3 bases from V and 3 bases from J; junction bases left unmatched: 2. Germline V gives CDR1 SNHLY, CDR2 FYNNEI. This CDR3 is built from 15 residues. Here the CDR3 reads CASSDRLAGGYEQYF. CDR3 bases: TGTGCCAGCAGTGACAGACTAGCGGGAGGCTACGAGCAGTACTTC.

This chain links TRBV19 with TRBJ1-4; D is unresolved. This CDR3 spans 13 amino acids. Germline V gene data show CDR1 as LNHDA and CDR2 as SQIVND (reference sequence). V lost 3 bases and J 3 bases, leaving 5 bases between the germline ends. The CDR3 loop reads CASSIWPNEKLFF. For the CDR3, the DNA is TGTGCCAGTAGTATTTGGCCTAATGAAAAACTGTTTTTT.